The next 5 T cell receptor beta chains were all read from a single sample in a study of technical replicates of blood from a handful of donors (dated by TCRdb to about 2017). The library was made by the immunoSEQ multiplex PCR assay. Held by TCRdb, this immuneACCESS table contains in-frame sequences only and omits some clones. Under half of the omission traces to an unresolved V gene where checked; the cause of the rest is unknown. The sample table holds tens of thousands of clones, of which 95% were seen once. The ten top clones hold less than 0.35% of the sample. Sequencing was carried out using T cells isolated from PBMCs. Receptor source: a human donor in good health.

Concerning this clone itself: The junction does not match germline at one end; this may be a read error. J is TRBJ2-7 and V is TRBV11-2, with TRBD1 as a possible D gene (5 bases). The CDR3 loop spans 12 amino acids. Germline V gene sequence: CDR1 SGHAT, CDR2 FQNNGV. CDR3 loop: CASSLAGLEQYF. The CDR3 nucleotides are TGTGCCAGCAGTTTAGCAGGGCTCGAGCAGTACTTC.

The chain has TRBV10-3 and TRBJ2-3; D is uncertain. Germline CDR1 and CDR2: ENHRY and SYGVKD. The CDR3 loop spans 15 amino acids. Trimming stripped 2 bases from V and 0 bases from J, with 9 bases between. DNA of the CDR3: TGTGCCATCAGTGAGGACTGGCGTAGCACAGATACGCAGTATTTT. It encodes CAISEDWRSTDTQYF.

DNA for the CDR3: TGCGCCAGCAGCCAAGAGGGCGGGGGGTTAGAAAAACTGTTTTTT. Residues: CASSQEGGGLEKLFF. The chain links TRBV4-1 to TRBJ1-4; a weak D match, TRBD1 (5 bases). Trimming pared 0 bases from V and 8 bases from J, leaving 13 bases between. The germline V gene encodes CDR1 MGHRA and CDR2 YSYEKL. This CDR3 is built from 15 residues.

The chain joins TRBV4-1 to TRBJ2-2; TRBD1 aligns across 8 bases. The germline V gene has CDR1 MGHRA and CDR2 YSYEKL. The length of the CDR3 is 14 residues. The ends lost 1 base at V and 5 bases at J; junction bases unmatched: 0. CDR3 sequence reads: CASSQGQGTGELFF. The CDR3 nucleotides read TGCGCCAGCAGCCAAGGACAGGGGACCGGGGAGCTGTTTTTT.

The sample holds a few counts of this clone. This chain joins TRBV5-4 and TRBJ1-2, with a tentative D call TRBD1 (6 bases). Per germline, CDR1 SGHNT and CDR2 YYREEE (reference sequence). There are 11 residues in the CDR3. Between the trimmed V and J ends, which lost 7 bases and 6 bases, there was a span of 10 bases. The CDR3 loop reads CASGRQDGYTF. DNA of the CDR3: TGTGCCAGCGGGAGACAGGATGGCTACACCTTC.